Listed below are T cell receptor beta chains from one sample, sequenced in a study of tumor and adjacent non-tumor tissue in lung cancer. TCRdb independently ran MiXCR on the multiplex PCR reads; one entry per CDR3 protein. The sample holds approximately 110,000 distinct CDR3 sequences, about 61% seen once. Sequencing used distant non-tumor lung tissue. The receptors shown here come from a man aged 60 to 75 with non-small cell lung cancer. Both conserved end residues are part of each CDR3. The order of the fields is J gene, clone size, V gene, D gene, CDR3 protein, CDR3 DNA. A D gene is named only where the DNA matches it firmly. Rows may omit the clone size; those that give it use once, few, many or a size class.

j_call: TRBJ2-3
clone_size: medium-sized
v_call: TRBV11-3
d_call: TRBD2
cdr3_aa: CASSSAGGTATDTQYF
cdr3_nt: TGTGCCAGCAGCTCAGCCGGGGGGACGGCCACAGATACGCAGTATTTT

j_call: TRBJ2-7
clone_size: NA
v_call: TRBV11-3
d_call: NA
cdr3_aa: CASSLDLRLGSPIEQYF
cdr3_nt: TGTGCCAGCAGCTTAGATCTGCGACTGGGTTCCCCGATCGAGCAGTACTTC

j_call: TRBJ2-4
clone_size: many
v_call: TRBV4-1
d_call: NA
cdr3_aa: CASSQEGGLAKNIQYF
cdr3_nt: TGCGCCAGCAGCCAAGAAGGAGGTCTAGCCAAAAACATTCAGTACTTC

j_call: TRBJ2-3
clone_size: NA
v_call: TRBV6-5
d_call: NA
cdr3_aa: CASSYYPTGWGTDTQYF
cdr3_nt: TGTGCCAGCAGTTACTATCCGACAGGCTGGGGCACAGATACGCAGTATTTT

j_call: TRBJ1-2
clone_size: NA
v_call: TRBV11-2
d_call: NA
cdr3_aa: CASGASAGVSGYTF
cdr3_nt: TGTGCCAGCGGTGCAAGTGCGGGGGTCAGTGGCTACACCTTC

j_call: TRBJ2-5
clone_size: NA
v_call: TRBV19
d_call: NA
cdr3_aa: CASSSGTNQVTQYF
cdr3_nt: TGTGCCAGTAGTAGCGGAACGAACCAAGTGACCCAGTACTTC

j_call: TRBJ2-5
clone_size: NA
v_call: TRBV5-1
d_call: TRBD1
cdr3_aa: CASSEDRVRDTQYF
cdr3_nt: TGCGCCAGCAGCGAGGACAGGGTGCGAGATACCCAGTACTTC

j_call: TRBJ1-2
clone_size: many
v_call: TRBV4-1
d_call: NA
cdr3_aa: CASSYKGGDGGYTF
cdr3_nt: TGCGCCAGCAGCTACAAGGGGGGGGATGGTGGCTACACCTTC

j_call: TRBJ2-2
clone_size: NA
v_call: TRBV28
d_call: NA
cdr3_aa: CVSIETLNSGELFF
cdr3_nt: TGTGTCAGCATAGAGACGCTCAACTCCGGGGAGCTGTTTTTT

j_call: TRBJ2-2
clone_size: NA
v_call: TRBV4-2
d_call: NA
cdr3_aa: CASNLSTSDWAGELFF
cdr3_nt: TGTGCCAGCAACCTTTCGACTAGTGATTGGGCCGGGGAGCTGTTTTTT

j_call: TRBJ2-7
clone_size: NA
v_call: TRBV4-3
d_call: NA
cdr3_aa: CTSSQDKAATYDQYF
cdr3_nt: TGCACCAGCAGCCAAGATAAGGCGGCTACCTACGATCAGTACTTC

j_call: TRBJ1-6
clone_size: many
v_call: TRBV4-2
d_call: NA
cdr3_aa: CASSEGGSPLHF
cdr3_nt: TGTGCCAGCAGCGAAGGAGGTTCACCCCTCCACTTT

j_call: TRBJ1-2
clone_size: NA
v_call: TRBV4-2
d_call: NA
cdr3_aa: CASTQDLSREGGYTF
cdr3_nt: TGTGCCAGCACCCAAGATCTGAGCAGGGAAGGTGGCTACACCTTC

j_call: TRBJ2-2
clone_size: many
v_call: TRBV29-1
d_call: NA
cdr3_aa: CSVRETSRDTGELFF
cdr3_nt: TGCAGCGTCCGTGAAACTAGTAGAGATACCGGGGAGCTGTTTTTT

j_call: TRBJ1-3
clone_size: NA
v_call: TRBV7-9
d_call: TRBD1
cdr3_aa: CASSLSTGGRGNTIYF
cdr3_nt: TGTGCCAGCAGCTTATCGACAGGGGGAAGGGGAAACACCATATATTTT